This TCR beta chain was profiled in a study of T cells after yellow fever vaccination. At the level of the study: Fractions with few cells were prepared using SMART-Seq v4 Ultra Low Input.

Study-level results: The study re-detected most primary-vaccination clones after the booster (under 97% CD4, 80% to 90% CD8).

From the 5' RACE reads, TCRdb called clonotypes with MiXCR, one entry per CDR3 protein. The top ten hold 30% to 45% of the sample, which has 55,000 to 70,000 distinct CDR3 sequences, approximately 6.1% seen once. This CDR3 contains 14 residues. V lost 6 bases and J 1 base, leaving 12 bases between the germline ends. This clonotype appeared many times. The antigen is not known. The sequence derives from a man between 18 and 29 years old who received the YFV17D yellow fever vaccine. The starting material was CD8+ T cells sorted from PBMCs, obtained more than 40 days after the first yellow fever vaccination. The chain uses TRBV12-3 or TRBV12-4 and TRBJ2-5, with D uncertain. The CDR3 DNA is TGTGCCAGCAGCCCCTCGGCTGCCCAAGAGACCCAGTACTTC. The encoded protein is CASSPSAAQETQYF.